The 27 T cell receptor beta chains below all came from one sample that was sequenced in a study of CD8 T cells in ankylosing spondylitis. TCRdb processed the 5' RACE reads anew with MiXCR; each CDR3 protein has one entry. The table lists 250,000 to 300,000 distinct CDR3 sequences, over 15% of them singletons, with about a third in the top ten. The sample consisted of blood, either unsorted or a sorted T cell fraction (not recorded which). All receptors derive from a male donor with ankylosing spondylitis or in good health (not recorded which).

The chain joins TRBV5-6 to TRBJ2-7; 12 nucleotides agree with TRBD2. Germline assignment: CDR1 SGHDT and CDR2 YYEEEE. CDR3 length: 15 residues. Germline trimming cut 4 bases from V and 3 bases from J; bases unmatched to any gene: 5. CDR3 residues: CASSVMTSGGYEQYF. The CDR3 coding sequence is TGTGCCAGCAGCGTAATGACTAGCGGGGGCTACGAGCAGTACTTC.

The chain uses TRBV29-1 and TRBJ2-1; D possibly corresponds to TRBD2 (5 bases). Trimming left V 3 bases short and J 1 base short, with 10 bases between. The CDR3 has 14 residues. From germline, CDR1 is SQVTM and CDR2 ANQGSEA. CDR3 residues: CSVEASRSYNEQFF. The CDR3 region has the DNA TGCAGCGTTGAGGCTAGCAGGTCCTACAATGAGCAGTTCTTC.

This chain connects TRBV12-5 to TRBJ2-2, with TRBD2 as a possible D gene (6 bases). This CDR3 has 14 residues. V was clipped by 5 bases and J by 4 bases, with 11 bases between them. The germline V gene has CDR1 LGHNT and CDR2 FRNRAP. CDR3 amino acids: CASGPGDGTGELFF. The DNA for the CDR3 is TGTGCTAGTGGTCCGGGAGACGGCACCGGGGAGCTGTTTTTT. Together with reference TRBV12-5 and TRBJ2-2, the CDR3 gives the full variable domain: DARVTQTPRHKVTEMGQEVTMRCQPILGHNTVFWYRQTMMQGLELLAYFRNRAPLDDSGMPKDRFSAEMPDATLATLKIQPSEPRDSAVYFCASGPGDGTGELFFGEGSRLTVL.

There are a few counts of this clonotype. The V call is TRBV5-6, the J call TRBJ2-3; TRBD2 matches at 10 bases. Losses at the gene ends were 0 bases for V and 2 bases for J; bases not matched to a gene: 3. In germline, CDR1 is SGHDT, CDR2 YYEEEE. There are 16 residues in the CDR3. The CDR3: CASSLGLAGPTDTQYF. The CDR3 nucleotides read TGTGCCAGCAGCTTGGGACTAGCGGGCCCCACAGATACGCAGTATTTT.

The rearrangement uses TRBV2 and TRBJ2-1; 8 bases fit TRBD2. Unmatched junction bases numbered 14, after V lost 10 bases and J lost 3 bases. CDR3 size: 16 residues. Germline lookup yields CDR1 SNHLY and CDR2 FYNNEI. CDR3 DNA sequence: TGTGCCACCACGGGGGGGAAGGACGGAGTCTACAATGAGCAGTTCTTC. Translated, it gives CATTGGKDGVYNEQFF.

The sample holds many counts of this clonotype. The V and J genes are TRBV29-1 and TRBJ2-1; 10 nucleotides line up with TRBD2. The CDR3 has 15 residues. J gave up 2 bases and V 1 base, and 2 bases lay outside the gene matches. Germline-derived CDR1 and CDR2 are SQVTM and ANQGSEA. CDR3 nucleotide sequence: TGCAGCGTTGAAGTAGCGGGAGGTCCCTACAATGAGCAGTTCTTC. Translating it yields CSVEVAGGPYNEQFF.

The chain combines TRBV20-1 with TRBJ1-1, with 11 nucleotides matching TRBD1. CDR1 and CDR2 (germline): DFQATT, SNEGSKA (reference sequence). This CDR3 has 18 residues. Trimming took 1 base from V and 6 from J; bases not matched to a gene: 16. CDR3 nucleotide sequence: TGCAGTGCTAGAGGAGATGGGAGAAGGGGGACAGGGGGTGCTGAAGCTTTCTTT. This sequence encodes CSARGDGRRGTGGAEAFF.

This clonotype has a handful of counts. V gene TRBV10-3 combines with J gene TRBJ2-7, with 8 bases lining up with TRBD2. The germline gives CDR1 ENHRY, CDR2 SYGVKD. The CDR3 consists of 13 residues. The V gene end was trimmed by 10 bases and the J gene end by 3 bases; junction bases not matched to a gene: 8. The CDR3 nucleotides are TGTGCCACCCAGGGACTAGTGGGCTACGAGCAGTACTTC. This encodes CATQGLVGYEQYF.

The V and J genes are TRBV10-3 and TRBJ2-1, with 8 bases aligning to TRBD1. V shed 9 bases, J shed 6 bases, and the junction held 7 bases outside the gene matches. The CDR3 extends over 13 amino acids. Germline V gene data show CDR1 as ENHRY and CDR2 as SYGVKD. CDR3 protein: CAMMDREVNEQFF. CDR3 in DNA: TGTGCCATGATGGACAGGGAGGTCAATGAGCAGTTCTTC.

This clonotype was counted between two and nine times. The gene calls are TRBV27 and TRBJ2-7; 7 nucleotides line up with TRBD2. In germline, CDR1 is MNHEY, CDR2 SMNVEV (reference sequence). Losses at the gene ends were 6 bases for V and 3 bases for J; bases not matched to a gene: 11. This CDR3 contains 15 residues. CDR3 nucleotide sequence: TGTGCCAGCAGCCCTACCCGGGAGGTCGGCTACGAGCAGTACTTC. Amino acids: CASSPTREVGYEQYF.

This clonotype was seen repeatedly, ten times or more. This rearrangement joins TRBV11-2 to TRBJ2-2, with D possibly being TRBD2 (5 bases). CDR3 size: 15 residues. V shed 1 base and J shed 6 bases, with 12 bases lying between them. Germline lookup yields CDR1 SGHAT and CDR2 FQNNGV. The CDR3 spells CASSLGTGWSGELFF. DNA for the CDR3: TGTGCCAGCAGCTTAGGGACGGGATGGTCCGGGGAGCTGTTTTTT.

This clonotype was counted ten times or more. The chain couples TRBV3-1 to TRBJ1-2; 11 positions match TRBD1. Trimming took 3 bases from V and 7 from J; bases not matched to a gene: 4. Germline V gene data show CDR1 as LGHDT and CDR2 as YNNKEL (reference sequence). CDR3 length: 14 amino acids. CDR3 coding DNA: TGTGCCAGCAGCCATGGACAGGGGGCGCTTGGCTACACCTTC. Encoded protein: CASSHGQGALGYTF.

This clonotype was seen a few times. The chain recombines TRBV7-9 with TRBJ2-7; D perhaps matches TRBD2 (5 bases). V was trimmed by 5 bases and J by 2 bases, leaving 16 bases between them. Germline V gene data show CDR1 as SEHNR and CDR2 as FQNEAQ (reference sequence). The CDR3 has 15 residues. The CDR3 DNA is TGTGCCAGCAGCCCGCTAGCTAGCCAACCCTACGAGCAGTACTTC. Its translation is CASSPLASQPYEQYF.

This clonotype was observed a handful of times. The CDR3 reads CASSSGGVTDTQYF. As DNA, the CDR3 is TGTGCCAGCAGTTCGGGAGGGGTCACAGATACGCAGTATTTT. The chain has TRBV12-3 or TRBV12-4 and TRBJ2-3; 8 bases are shared with TRBD2. The CDR3 extends over 14 amino acids. J was trimmed by 2 bases and V by 4 bases; bases with no gene match: 2.

This clonotype showed up many times. The chain uses TRBV4-3 and TRBJ2-7; 10 nucleotides align to TRBD1. CDR3 length: 16 amino acids. V was pared by 1 base and J by 4 bases, with 7 bases of the junction left unmatched. Germline V CDR1 and CDR2: LGHNA, YSLEER. CDR3 coding DNA: TGCGCCAGCAGCCAAGTTTTCGGGACAGGGGTTTACGAGCAGTACTTC. This sequence encodes CASSQVFGTGVYEQYF.

This clonotype came up many times. The chain employs TRBV5-4 and TRBJ1-1; maybe TRBD1 (5 bases). Germline assignment: CDR1 SGHNT and CDR2 YYREEE (reference sequence). V lost 5 bases and J 1 base, leaving 15 bases between the germline ends. The CDR3 is 15 amino acids. The CDR3 spells CASRWRGDPNTEAFF. CDR3 DNA sequence: TGTGCCAGCAGGTGGAGAGGGGACCCGAACACTGAAGCTTTCTTT.

V is TRBV25-1 and J is TRBJ1-1; D might be TRBD1 (5 bases). Trimming shortened V by 1 base and J by 4 bases, and 7 bases separated the two germline ends. Germline assignment: CDR1 MGHDK and CDR2 SYGVNS. This CDR3 is 13 amino acids long. The CDR3 here is CASSESGGTEAFF. DNA of the CDR3: TGTGCCAGCAGTGAATCGGGGGGCACTGAAGCTTTCTTT. The full variable domain, with the rest looked up from reference TRBV25-1 and TRBJ1-1, is EADIYQTPRYLVIGTGKKITLECSQTMGHDKMYWYQQDPGMELHLIHYSYGVNSTEKGDLSSESTVSRIRTEHFPLTLESARPSHTSQYLCASSESGGTEAFFGQGTRLTVV.

The chain joins TRBV20-1 to TRBJ2-7, with 9 bases lining up with TRBD2. The CDR3 is made up of 16 amino acids. Germline V gene data show CDR1 as DFQATT and CDR2 as SNEGSKA (reference sequence). J was trimmed by 0 bases and V by 1 base; bases with no gene match: 7. Here the CDR3 reads CSARVISSGNSYEQYF. In DNA, the CDR3 is TGCAGTGCTAGAGTAATTTCTAGCGGGAACTCCTACGAGCAGTACTTC.

In its sample, this clonotype was seen a few times. This chain connects TRBV3-1 to TRBJ2-7; D remains unclear. Germline loops: CDR1 LGHDT, CDR2 YNNKEL (reference sequence). This CDR3 has 15 residues. The germline V and J ends were trimmed by 0 bases and 5 bases, with 14 bases remaining between them. CDR3 residues: CASSQDRRSLNEQYF. The CDR3 DNA is TGTGCCAGCAGCCAAGATAGAAGGTCGTTGAACGAGCAGTACTTC.

This chain links TRBV12-3 or TRBV12-4 with TRBJ2-2; no firm D call. This CDR3 is 13 amino acids long. V was trimmed by 7 bases and J by 7 bases, leaving 13 bases between them. CDR3: CASTSEELGELFF. As DNA, the CDR3 is TGTGCCAGCACCTCTGAGGAACTCGGGGAGCTGTTTTTT.

The rearrangement uses TRBV19 and TRBJ2-1; D is perhaps TRBD1 (5 bases). Germline-derived CDR1 and CDR2 are LNHDA and SQIVND (reference sequence). V lost 2 bases to trimming and J lost 8 bases, with 13 bases between them. The CDR3 is made up of 14 amino acids. The CDR3 coding sequence is TGTGCCAGTAGTATACTTGCAGCCAGGGATGAGCAGTTCTTC. It is translated as CASSILAARDEQFF.

V usage is TRBV10-3 and J usage is TRBJ2-7; D perhaps matches TRBD2 (7 bases). There are 16 residues in the CDR3. Between the trimmed V and J ends, which lost 3 bases and 5 bases, there was a span of 20 bases. Germline assignment: CDR1 ENHRY and CDR2 SYGVKD. CDR3 amino acids: CAISDRGASVVHEQYF. The CDR3 nucleotides are TGTGCCATCAGTGATCGGGGGGCGAGCGTAGTCCACGAGCAGTACTTC.

The V and J genes are TRBV2 and TRBJ2-1; a possible D gene is TRBD2 (6 bases). The CDR3 spans 11 residues. The V end was cut by 10 bases, the J end by 9 bases, with 13 bases between. Germline values: CDR1 SNHLY, CDR2 FYNNEI. CDR3 region: CAIQRGSEQFF. For the CDR3, the DNA is TGTGCCATTCAACGGGGGAGTGAGCAGTTCTTC.

This chain connects TRBV6-5 to TRBJ1-6; the match to TRBD1 covers 7 bases. V lost 0 bases to trimming and J lost 7 bases; unmatched junction nucleotides: 12. CDR3 length equals 18 residues. Looked up from germline, CDR1 is MNHEY and CDR2 is SVGAGI. CDR3 coding DNA: TGTGCCAGCAGTTACTCGCGGGGCTTGGGGACAGCCAATTCACCCCTCCACTTT. Encoded protein: CASSYSRGLGTANSPLHF.

Notes on this clonotype: The junction shows a germline mismatch at one end, possibly a read error. This chain links TRBV7-7 with TRBJ2-1; D possibly corresponds to TRBD2 (5 bases). CDR3 length: 13 residues. Germline V gene data show CDR1 as SSHAT and CDR2 as FNYEAQ (reference sequence). The CDR3 nucleotides are TGTGCTAGCAGCACGGGCGGTAGCGATGAGCAGTTCTTC. Its protein product is CASSTGGSDEQFF.

This clonotype has a handful of counts. The chain is built from TRBV27 and TRBJ2-2; D is possibly TRBD2 (5 bases). This CDR3 comprises 16 residues. The V gene lost 5 bases and the J gene lost 2 bases, with 15 bases spanning the gap. The germline CDR1 and CDR2 sequences are MNHEY and SMNVEV (reference sequence). CDR3 region: CASSVLATGNTGELFF. The CDR3 coding sequence is TGTGCCAGCAGTGTCTTGGCGACGGGAAACACCGGGGAGCTGTTTTTT.

A few counts support this clonotype. This chain connects TRBV19 to TRBJ2-2; D is possibly TRBD2 (6 bases). With 3 bases removed from V and 1 base from J, the gap between germline ends came to 21 bases. The CDR3 extends over 19 amino acids. Germline V CDR1 and CDR2: LNHDA, SQIVND (reference sequence). The CDR3: CASSILPGLAPVNTGELFF. In DNA, the CDR3 is TGTGCCAGTAGTATCCTGCCAGGGCTAGCGCCCGTGAACACCGGGGAGCTGTTTTTT.